The text below deals with one T cell receptor (beta chain). The data were produced by immunoSEQ multiplex PCR, yet TCRdb's version contains in-frame clones alone and is incomplete. There are roughly 81,000 clones in the sample; about 94% occur only once, and approximately 10% lies in the top ten. This record belongs to a study of OX40 agonist ivuxolimab in advanced cancers. The CDR3 sequence is 17 residues long. The V gene lost 3 bases and the J gene lost 0 bases, with 18 bases spanning the gap. CDR1 is MNHEY and CDR2 is SMNVEV in the germline V gene (reference sequence). This chain connects TRBV27 to TRBJ2-7; D might be TRBD1 or TRBD2, each matching 5 bases. Specimen: CD4+ or CD8+ T cells sorted from blood, collected in a trial of the OX40 agonist ivuxolimab. The sequence derives from an adult with an advanced solid tumor such as melanoma, head and neck, liver or kidney cancer. The CDR3 is CASSLSIPGPSSYEQYF. The CDR3 DNA reads as TGTGCCAGCAGTTTGTCGATACCGGGACCGAGCTCCTACGAGCAGTACTTC.